This is a list of T cell receptor beta chains from one sample in a study of cytomegalovirus exposure and HLA in healthy donors. Sequencing was performed with immunoSEQ multiplex PCR; in TCRdb, only in-frame clones are kept and a portion is missing. The sample holds about 110,000 clones, around 75% seen once. The specimen sequenced was PBMCs. The receptors here all came from a woman aged 25 to 45 in good health and CMV-seronegative. The CDR3 runs from the conserved cysteine through the conserved F or W. Fields, in order: D gene, J gene, clone size, V gene, CDR3 DNA, CDR3 protein. A D gene is named only where the DNA matches it firmly. The listing skips clone size in some rows; elsewhere it reads once, few, many or a size class.

TRBD1 | TRBJ2-7 | NA | TRBV5-4 | TGTGCCAGCAGCATATACGCTCGGGACAGAGGCGAGCAGTACTTC | CASSIYARDRGEQYF
NA | TRBJ2-2 | NA | TRBV27 | TGTGCCAGCAGTTTGAGGAATAGGGGGGAGCTGTTTTTT | CASSLRNRGELFF
NA | TRBJ1-1 | medium-sized | TRBV5-1 | TGCGCCAGCAGCTTGTATGGGGCGTCGAACACTGAAGCTTTCTTT | CASSLYGASNTEAFF
NA | TRBJ2-7 | NA | TRBV27 | TGTGCCAGCACCTCCCCTGTGTGGGCGCGAATCTACGAGCAGTACTTC | CASTSPVWARIYEQYF
NA | TRBJ2-2 | NA | TRBV6-1 | TGTGCCAGCAGTGCCCAAGGGACTCTTAACACCGGGGAGCTGTTTTTT | CASSAQGTLNTGELFF
NA | TRBJ1-1 | few | TRBV6-6 | TGTGCCAGCAGCCGTAGGAACACTGAAGCTTTCTTT | CASSRRNTEAFF
TRBD2 | TRBJ2-2 | NA | TRBV10-3 | TGTGCCATCAGTGACCGTAGCGGGGTAGGCTCCGGGGAGCTGTTTTTT | CAISDRSGVGSGELFF
NA | TRBJ2-3 | NA | TRBV5-1 | TGCGCCAGCAGCTTCAGATTGACAGATACAGATACGCAGTATTTT | CASSFRLTDTDTQYF
TRBD1 | TRBJ1-1 | NA | TRBV5-1 | TGCGCCAGCAGCGTTCGGACAGGCTGGAACACTGAAGCTTTCTTT | CASSVRTGWNTEAFF
TRBD2 | TRBJ2-1 | few | TRBV19 | TGTGCCAGTACGGGGACTAGCGGCAATGAGCAGTTCTTC | CASTGTSGNEQFF
TRBD1 | TRBJ1-3 | few | TRBV11-2 | TGTGCCAGCAGCCCCGGGACAGGGAAAGCCGGGTACACCATATATTTT | CASSPGTGKAGYTIYF
TRBD2 | TRBJ2-7 | NA | TRBV11-2 | TGTGCCAGCAGCTTTATTCCGGGACTAGCGGGGGGGCCCTACGAGCAGTACTTC | CASSFIPGLAGGPYEQYF
NA | TRBJ1-1 | few | TRBV6-5 | TGTGCCAGCAGTTACTCTCGACAGTCCAAAGCTTTCTTT | CASSYSRQSKAFF